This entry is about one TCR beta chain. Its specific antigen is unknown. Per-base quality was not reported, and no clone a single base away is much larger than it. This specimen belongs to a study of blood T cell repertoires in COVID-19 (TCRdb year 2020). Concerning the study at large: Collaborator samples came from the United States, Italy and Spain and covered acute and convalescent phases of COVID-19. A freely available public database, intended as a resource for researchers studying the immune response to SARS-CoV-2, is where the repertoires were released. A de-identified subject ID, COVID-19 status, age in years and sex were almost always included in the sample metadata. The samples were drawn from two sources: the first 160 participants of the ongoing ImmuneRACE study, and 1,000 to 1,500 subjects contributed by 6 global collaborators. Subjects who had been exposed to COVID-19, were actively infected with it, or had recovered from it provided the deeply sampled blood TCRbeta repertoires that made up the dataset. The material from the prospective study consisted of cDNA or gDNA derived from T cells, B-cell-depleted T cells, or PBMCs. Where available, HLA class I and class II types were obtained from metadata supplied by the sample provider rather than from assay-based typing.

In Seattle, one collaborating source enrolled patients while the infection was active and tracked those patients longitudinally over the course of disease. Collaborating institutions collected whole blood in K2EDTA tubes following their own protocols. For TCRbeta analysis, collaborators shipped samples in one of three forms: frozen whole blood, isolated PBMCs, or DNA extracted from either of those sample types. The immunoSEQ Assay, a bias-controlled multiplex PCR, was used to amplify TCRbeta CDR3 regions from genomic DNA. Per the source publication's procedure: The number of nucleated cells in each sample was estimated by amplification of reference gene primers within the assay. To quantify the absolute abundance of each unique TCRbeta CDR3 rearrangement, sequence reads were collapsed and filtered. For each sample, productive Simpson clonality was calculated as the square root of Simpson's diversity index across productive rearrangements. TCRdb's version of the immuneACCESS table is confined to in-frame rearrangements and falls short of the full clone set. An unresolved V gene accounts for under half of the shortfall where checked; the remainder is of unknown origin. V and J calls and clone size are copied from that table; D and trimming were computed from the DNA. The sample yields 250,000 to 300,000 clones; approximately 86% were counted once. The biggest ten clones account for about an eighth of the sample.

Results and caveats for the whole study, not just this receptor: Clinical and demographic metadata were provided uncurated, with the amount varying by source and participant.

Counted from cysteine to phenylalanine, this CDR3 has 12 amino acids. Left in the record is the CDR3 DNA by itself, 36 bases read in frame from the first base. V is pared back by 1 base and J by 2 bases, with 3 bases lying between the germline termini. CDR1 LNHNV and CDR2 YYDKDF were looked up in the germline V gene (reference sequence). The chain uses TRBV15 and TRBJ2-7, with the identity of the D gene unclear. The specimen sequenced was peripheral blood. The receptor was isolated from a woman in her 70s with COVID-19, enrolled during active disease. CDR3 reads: CATSRAAYEQYF. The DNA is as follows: TGTGCCACCAGCAGAGCCGCCTACGAGCAGTACTTC.